This TCR beta chain was sequenced in a study of blood T cell repertoires in COVID-19. The assay was immunoSEQ multiplex PCR, and TCRdb's table has in-frame clones only and misses some. The table has 200,000 to 250,000 clones, around nine tenths seen once; the top ten hold around 3.6%. The germline gives CDR1 KGHSH, CDR2 LQKENI. The CDR3 spans 14 residues. V lost 1 base and J 8 bases, leaving 11 bases between the germline ends. This clone was recorded a few times. The sequence came from a woman aged 25 to 39 who had been exposed to COVID-19. The V call is TRBV18, the J call TRBJ1-4, with D hard to call. The specimen sequenced was PBMCs or T cells enriched from blood (not recorded which). The DNA for the CDR3 is TGTGCCAGCTCACCACAGGGTAGCGGCGAAAAACTGTTTTTT. Protein sequence: CASSPQGSGEKLFF.